The present entry profiles one TCR beta chain with its context. Its antigen is unknown. Trimming removed 0 bases from V and 2 bases from J; junction bases left unmatched: 2. There are 17 residues in the CDR3. Germline lookup yields CDR1 SGHKS and CDR2 YYEKEE (reference sequence). Making TCR cDNA involved 5'RACE template switching, which added UMIs and a universal primer site. TCRdb used MiXCR to reprocess the 5' RACE reads, holding one entry per CDR3 protein. The sample includes hundreds of thousands of distinct CDR3 sequences, approximately 13% of them seen just once. This sample is part of a study of T cells after yellow fever vaccination. The study, taken as a whole, reports: Abundant contaminating clonotypes from the bulk population could appear in FACS-sorted repertoires. Though weaker, the secondary response peaked faster, on day 5 versus 15.

This TCR derives from a man in his thirties or forties who received the YFV17D yellow fever vaccine. This sample comprised PBMCs, obtained on the day of the yellow fever booster vaccination. The V call is TRBV5-5, the J call TRBJ2-1, with 13 bases lining up with TRBD2. CDR3 DNA: TGTGCCAGCAGCTTGGTGGGGACTAGCGGGGCCTACAATGAGCAGTTCTTC. The encoded protein is CASSLVGTSGAYNEQFF. Full variable domain (rest looked up from reference TRBV5-5 and TRBJ2-1): DAGVTQSPTHLIKTRGQQVTLRCSPISGHKSVSWYQQVLGQGPQFIFQYYEKEERGRGNFPDRFSARQFPNYSSELNVNALLLGDSALYLCASSLVGTSGAYNEQFFGPGTRLTVL.